This T cell receptor beta chain was identified in a study of T cell responses to AZD1222 COVID-19 vaccine. Worth noting for this clone: The antigen is unknown.

The table came from immunoSEQ multiplex PCR; TCRdb's copy has only in-frame clones and leaves some out. The data contain some 100,000 clones, about nine tenths of them singletons. Germline CDR1 reads SNHLY; CDR2 reads FYNNEI. The junction had 11 bases not matched to a gene; V was cut back by 6 bases and J by 0 bases. The CDR3 extends over 17 amino acids. General study results and limits: Only a handful of people who got AZD1222 tested seropositive at baseline. Possibly, clonal diversity was underestimated; donors were largely white British and included more females.

V usage is TRBV2 and J usage is TRBJ1-5; TRBD1 matches at 7 bases. The receptor's source is an adult in good health. This material consisted of peripheral blood, taken on day 0 of AZD1222 vaccination. CDR3 sequence: CASRPGTELYSNQPQHF. The CDR3 region has the DNA TGTGCCAGCAGGCCCGGGACAGAATTATATAGCAATCAGCCCCAGCATTTT.